These 15 T cell receptor beta chains originate from one sample sequenced in a study of blood T cell repertoires in COVID-19 (dated by TCRdb to 2018 to 2021). The library came from the immunoSEQ multiplex PCR assay. TCRdb provides this immuneACCESS table in a form limited to in-frame rearrangements. Some clones are lacking; in checked studies, under half of them reflect an unresolved V gene, and why the rest are absent is not known. Recorded for this sample are around 110,000 clones; over 80% of them occurred a single time. The top ten clones comprise under 3% of the sample. The sequenced sample consisted of peripheral blood. Source of these receptors: a man under 40 with acute or convalescent COVID-19.

The chain has TRBV13 and TRBJ1-1; D ambiguous. Trimming cost V 1 base and J 1 base, with 16 bases left between them. This CDR3 is built from 17 residues. Germline V gene sequence: CDR1 PRHDT, CDR2 FYEKMQ (reference sequence). The CDR3 reads CASSLEVFGRENTEAFF. Here the CDR3 DNA reads TGTGCCAGCAGCTTAGAGGTTTTTGGACGGGAGAACACTGAAGCTTTCTTT.

The chain combines TRBV2 with TRBJ1-2, with D possibly matching TRBD1 (5 bases). V was trimmed by 7 bases and J by 7 bases, leaving 16 bases between them. The CDR3 spans 13 residues. Looked up from germline, CDR1 is SNHLY and CDR2 is FYNNEI. In DNA form, the CDR3 reads TGTGCCAGCACCGGGAGGAGGGACTCTGGCTACACCTTC. As protein: CASTGRRDSGYTF.

The chain recombines TRBV27 with TRBJ2-1; unclear D gene. The CDR3 has 14 amino acids. Germline V CDR1 and CDR2: MNHEY, SMNVEV (reference sequence). V lost 3 bases to trimming and J lost 2 bases, with 8 bases between them. DNA of the CDR3: TGTGCCAGCAGTTTCTTAGTGGCCTACAATGAGCAGTTCTTC. This codes for CASSFLVAYNEQFF.

The rearrangement links TRBV2 to TRBJ2-1; a possible D gene is TRBD1 (8 bases). Germline V CDR1 and CDR2: SNHLY, FYNNEI. The CDR3 spans 15 residues. V lost 8 bases, J lost 4 bases, and 18 bases lay in between. The CDR3: CASSPSGTGYNEQFF. The CDR3, as DNA: TGTGCCAGCTCCCCCAGCGGGACAGGATACAATGAGCAGTTCTTC.

V usage is TRBV29-1 and J usage is TRBJ2-1, with D perhaps TRBD1 (6 bases). V lost 1 base to trimming and J lost 3 bases, with 13 bases between them. The length of the CDR3 is 15 residues. Germline assignment: CDR1 SQVTM and CDR2 ANQGSEA. CDR3 region: CSVEGIGQIYNEQFF. CDR3 in DNA: TGCAGCGTTGAAGGAATCGGACAGATCTACAATGAGCAGTTCTTC.

V usage is TRBV18 and J usage is TRBJ1-5, with D possibly being TRBD1 (5 bases). CDR3 length: 16 amino acids. Germline assignment: CDR1 KGHSH and CDR2 LQKENI. The germline V and J ends were trimmed by 2 bases and 0 bases, with 11 bases remaining between them. The CDR3: CASSPSQGNSNQPQHF. The CDR3 coding sequence is TGTGCCAGCTCACCATCCCAGGGTAATAGCAATCAGCCCCAGCATTTT.

This clone was seen just once. The rearrangement joins TRBV5-1 to TRBJ2-2; 8 nucleotides line up with TRBD2. The CDR3 is 17 residues long. Germline loops: CDR1 SGHRS, CDR2 YFSETQ. Unmatched junction bases numbered 7, after V lost 0 bases and J lost 3 bases. The DNA of the CDR3 is TGCGCCAGCAGCTTGGCCCCAGCGGGGGCGTACACCGGGGAGCTGTTTTTT. Its translation is CASSLAPAGAYTGELFF. Full variable domain (rest looked up from reference TRBV5-1 and TRBJ2-2): KAGVTQTPRYLIKTRGQQVTLSCSPISGHRSVSWYQQTPGQGLQFLFEYFSETQRNKGNFPGRFSGRQFSNSRSEMNVSTLELGDSALYLCASSLAPAGAYTGELFFGEGSRLTVL.

V usage is TRBV30 and J usage is TRBJ1-2; TRBD1 matches 9 bases. The J segment lost 8 bases and the V segment lost 4 bases, leaving 8 bases of the junction unmatched. Germline lookup yields CDR1 GTSNPN and CDR2 SVGIG (reference sequence). CDR3 size: 13 residues. DNA for the CDR3: TGTGCCTGGACTCCGGGACAGGGCGGGGGCTACACCTTC. Translation gives CAWTPGQGGGYTF. Supplemented by reference TRBV30 and TRBJ1-2, the full variable domain reads SQTIHQWPATLVQPVGSPLSLECTVEGTSNPNLYWYRQAAGRGLQLLFYSVGIGQISSEVPQNLSASRPQDRQFILSSKKLLLSDSGFYLCAWTPGQGGGYTFGSGTRLTVV.

The chain is built from TRBV12-5 and TRBJ1-1; no reliable D call. The CDR3 has 15 amino acids. Germline assignment: CDR1 LGHNT and CDR2 FRNRAP. Deletions cut 3 bases from V and 1 base from J, with 12 bases between. CDR3 nucleotides: TGTGCTAGTGGTTTTGGGCTTAGTGGGAACACTGAAGCTTTCTTT. Its translation: CASGFGLSGNTEAFF. Full variable domain (missing parts from reference TRBV12-5 and TRBJ1-1): DARVTQTPRHKVTEMGQEVTMRCQPILGHNTVFWYRQTMMQGLELLAYFRNRAPLDDSGMPKDRFSAEMPDATLATLKIQPSEPRDSAVYFCASGFGLSGNTEAFFGQGTRLTVV.

V gene TRBV18 combines with J gene TRBJ1-1; tentative D call: TRBD1 (5 bases). CDR1 and CDR2 from the germline V gene are KGHSH and LQKENI. V lost 0 bases and J lost 1, with 9 bases in between. There are 15 residues in the CDR3. CDR3: CASSPPDRPNTEAFF. The CDR3 DNA reads as TGTGCCAGCTCACCACCCGACAGACCGAACACTGAAGCTTTCTTT.

This rearrangement joins TRBV24-1 to TRBJ2-2; D ambiguous. The CDR3 sequence is 10 residues long. V lost 10 bases to trimming and J lost 7 bases, with 6 bases between them. Germline loops: CDR1 KGHDR, CDR2 SFDVKD. The CDR3 protein is CATQNGELFF. The CDR3 nucleotides read TGTGCCACTCAAAACGGGGAGCTGTTTTTT.

V usage is TRBV10-2 and J usage is TRBJ2-1; 12 bases are shared with TRBD1. The length of the CDR3 is 13 residues. After removal of 7 bases from V and 10 bases from J, the junction contained 5 bases not matched to a gene. The germline gives CDR1 WSHSY, CDR2 SAAADI. DNA for the CDR3: TGCGCCAGCACGGGACAGGGGGCTTGGGAGCAGTTCTTC. It is translated as CASTGQGAWEQFF.

V gene TRBV5-5 combines with J gene TRBJ2-2; D is perhaps TRBD1 (6 bases). This CDR3 spans 13 amino acids. V was cut by 4 bases and J by 5 bases, with 9 bases left in between. Germline V gene sequence: CDR1 SGHKS, CDR2 YYEKEE (reference sequence). The CDR3 DNA is TGTGCCAGCAGCCAACAGGGAACCGGGGAGCTGTTTTTT. It is translated as CASSQQGTGELFF.

The CDR3 loop reads CASGQGANTGELFF. DNA for the CDR3: TGCGCCAGCGGACAGGGGGCCAACACCGGGGAGCTGTTTTTT. V usage is TRBV10-1 and J usage is TRBJ2-2; 11 bases align to TRBD1. Germline V lookup: CDR1 WNHNN, CDR2 SYGVQD (reference sequence). The CDR3 has 14 residues. The V gene end was trimmed by 8 bases and the J gene end by 2 bases; junction bases not matched to a gene: 1.

The table lists this clone with a few counts. The chain uses TRBV10-3 and TRBJ2-3; 9 bases are a match to TRBD2. V gave up 3 bases and J gave up 4 bases; unmatched junction bases: 8. Germline CDR1 is ENHRY and CDR2 is SYGVKD. The CDR3 loop spans 16 amino acids. CDR3: CAISEEGSGGADTQYF. As DNA, the CDR3 is TGTGCCATCAGTGAAGAGGGTAGCGGGGGAGCAGATACGCAGTATTTT.